Listed here are 10 T cell receptor beta chains from one sample, sequenced in a study of CXCR3-negative and CXCR3-positive naive CD8 T cells. UMI labels and 5' RACE were used to prepare the TRB cDNA libraries. TCRdb reanalyzed the 5' RACE reads and collapses them to one entry per CDR3 protein, without DNA. The sample spans about 48,000 distinct CDR3 sequences; the ten largest clones claim 15%. The material sequenced was memory CD8+ T cells from blood. All receptors come from a human donor in good health. Some clones in this sample may be carry-over from other donors' samples.

The chain is built from TRBV7-9 and TRBJ2-2; TCRdb's D call of TRBD2 is untestable without DNA. Germline-derived CDR1 and CDR2 are SEHNR and FQNEAQ (reference sequence). The CDR3 consists of 15 residues. CDR3 sequence: CASSFPGLNTGELFF.

CDR3 region: CASSPGGGPSPLHF. This sequence joins TRBV4-3 and TRBJ1-6. Germline CDR1 LGHNA, CDR2 YSLEER. The CDR3 totals 14 residues.

The V call is TRBV25-1, the J call TRBJ1-2; TCRdb returns TRBD1, unconfirmable since there is no DNA. CDR1 and CDR2 (germline): MGHDK, SYGVNS. The CDR3 runs 12 residues. CDR3 in amino acids: CASSAPPFGYTF.

The genes are TRBV9 and TRBJ2-1; TCRdb reports TRBD1, a call that lacks DNA to check it against. Germline CDR1 is SGDLS and CDR2 is YYNGEE. This CDR3 region has 14 residues. The CDR3 reads CASSPNRGYNEQFF.

The rearrangement links TRBV24-1 to TRBJ2-2; the TCRdb D gene call, TRBD1, has no DNA to confirm it. The V gene's germline CDR1 is KGHDR and CDR2 SFDVKD. The CDR3 extends over 16 amino acids. CDR3 loop: CATSDLRAEVGGELFF.

The V and J genes are TRBV28 and TRBJ2-7. This CDR3 spans 13 amino acids. CDR1 is MDHEN, CDR2 SYDVKM, per germline. The CDR3 loop is CASSLGSLYEQYF.

This chain joins TRBV29-1 and TRBJ2-6. The CDR3 totals 14 residues. Germline V gives CDR1 SQVTM, CDR2 ANQGSEA. This CDR3 is CSVRPDSGANVLTF.

The CDR3 loop is CAISEAQETQYF. This chain uses TRBV10-3 with TRBJ2-5. CDR1 and CDR2 from the germline V gene are ENHRY and SYGVKD. This CDR3 is 12 amino acids long.

J is TRBJ1-1 and V is TRBV12-3 or TRBV12-4; TCRdb outputs TRBD1, but without DNA this stays unchecked. This CDR3 comprises 14 residues. CDR3 sequence reads: CASSPTLGGTEAFF.

The chain joins TRBV21-1 to TRBJ1-1. TRBV21-1 is marked as a pseudogene. CDR3 length equals 15 residues. CDR3 loop: CASSGEEVPNTEAFF.